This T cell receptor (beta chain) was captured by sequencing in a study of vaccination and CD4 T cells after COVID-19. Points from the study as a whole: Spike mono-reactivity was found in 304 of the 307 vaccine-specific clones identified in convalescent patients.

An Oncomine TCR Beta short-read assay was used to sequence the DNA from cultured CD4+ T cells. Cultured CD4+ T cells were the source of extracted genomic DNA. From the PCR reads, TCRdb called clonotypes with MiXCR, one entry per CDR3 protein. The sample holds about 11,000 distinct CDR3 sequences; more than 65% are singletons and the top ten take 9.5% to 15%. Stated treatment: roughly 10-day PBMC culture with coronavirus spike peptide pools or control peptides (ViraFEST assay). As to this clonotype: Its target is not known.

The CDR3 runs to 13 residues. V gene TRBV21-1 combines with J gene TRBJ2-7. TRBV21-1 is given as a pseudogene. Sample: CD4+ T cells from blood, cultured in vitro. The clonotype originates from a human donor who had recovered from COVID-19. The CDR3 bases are TGTGCCAGCAGCAAGGCAACCACATACGAGCAGTACTTC. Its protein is CASSKATTYEQYF.